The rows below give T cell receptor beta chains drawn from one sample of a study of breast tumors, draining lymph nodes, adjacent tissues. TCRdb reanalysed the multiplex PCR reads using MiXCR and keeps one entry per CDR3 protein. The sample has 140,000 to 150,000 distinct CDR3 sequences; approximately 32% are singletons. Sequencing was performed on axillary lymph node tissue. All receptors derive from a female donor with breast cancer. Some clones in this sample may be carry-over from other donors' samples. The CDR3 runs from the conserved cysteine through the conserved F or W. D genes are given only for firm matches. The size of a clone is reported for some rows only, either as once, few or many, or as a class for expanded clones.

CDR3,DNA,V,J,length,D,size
CASSFLAGGLPGELFF,TGTGCCAGCAGTTTTCTGGCGGGGGGGCTTCCCGGGGAGCTGTTTTTT,TRBV27,TRBJ2-2,16,TRBD2,many
CASSWKGQNTGELFF,TGTGCCAGCAGTTGGAAAGGACAGAACACCGGGGAGCTGTTTTTT,TRBV7-9,TRBJ2-2,15,NA,many
CASRGTSTDTQYF,TGTGCCAGCCGAGGGACCAGCACAGATACGCAGTATTTT,TRBV6-2/TRBV6-3,TRBJ2-3,13,NA,many
CSARFRPIPMVKEKLFF,TGCAGTGCTCGGTTCCGACCTATCCCCATGGTTAAAGAAAAACTGTTTTTT,TRBV20-1,TRBJ1-4,17,NA,many
CASILTGSDTQYF,TGTGCCAGCATTTTAACAGGGTCCGATACGCAGTATTTT,TRBV5-6,TRBJ2-3,13,NA,many
CASSYSISRENSPLHF,TGTGCCAGCAGTTACTCGATAAGTCGAGAGAACTCACCCCTCCACTTT,TRBV6-5,TRBJ1-6,16,NA,many
CASSLDGQAFVQGYTF,TGCGCCAGCAGCTTGGACGGACAGGCTTTCGTCCAGGGCTACACCTTC,TRBV5-1,TRBJ1-2,16,TRBD1,few
CASSQVVGVPLHF,TGTGCCAGCAGCCAAGTAGTAGGGGTCCCCCTCCACTTT,TRBV3-1,TRBJ1-6,13,NA,many
CSVGTGKGETQYF,TGCAGCGTTGGGACAGGGAAAGGGGAGACCCAGTACTTC,TRBV29-1,TRBJ2-5,13,TRBD1,many
CSAYPQGDSPLHF,TGCAGTGCTTACCCCCAGGGGGATTCACCCCTCCACTTT,TRBV20-1,TRBJ1-6,13,TRBD1,medium-sized
CASSLAWDSYNEQFF,TGCGCCAGCAGCTTGGCATGGGACTCCTACAATGAGCAGTTCTTC,TRBV5-1,TRBJ2-1,15,NA,many
CASNSGQGAIGELFF,TGTGCCAGTAACTCGGGACAGGGGGCGATCGGGGAGCTGTTTTTT,TRBV19,TRBJ2-2,15,TRBD1,many
CASSLALSGGGSDTQYF,TGTGCCAGCAGCTTAGCCCTTAGCGGGGGGGGGTCAGATACGCAGTATTTT,TRBV7-2,TRBJ2-3,17,TRBD2,many
CASRPHSTDTQYF,TGTGCCAGCAGGCCCCACAGCACAGATACGCAGTATTTT,TRBV2,TRBJ2-3,13,NA,many
CASSPDRGVQETQYF,TGCGCCAGCAGCCCGGACAGGGGGGTCCAAGAGACCCAGTACTTC,TRBV5-1,TRBJ2-5,15,TRBD1,many
CASSHSPPSGGTGEQFF,TGTGCCAGCAGTCACTCGCCCCCTTCCGGGGGGACTGGTGAGCAGTTCTTC,TRBV6-6,TRBJ2-1,17,TRBD2,many
CASSLKPGTDTQYF,TGTGCCAGCAGCTTAAAACCTGGGACAGATACGCAGTATTTT,TRBV7-9,TRBJ2-3,14,NA,NA
CASSYVSPGSNEQFF,TGTGCCAGCAGTTACGTTTCTCCCGGGTCCAATGAGCAGTTCTTC,TRBV6-5,TRBJ2-1,15,NA,many
CASSQEGGYGDTGELFF,TGCGCCAGCAGCCAAGAGGGGGGCTACGGGGACACCGGGGAGCTGTTTTTT,TRBV4-3,TRBJ2-2,17,NA,many
CASSLGSVVTGELFF,TGCGCCAGCAGCTTGGGTTCCGTTGTTACCGGGGAGCTGTTTTTT,TRBV5-1,TRBJ2-2,15,NA,many
CSVRLSGANVLTF,TGCAGCGTCAGGCTCTCTGGGGCCAACGTCCTGACTTTC,TRBV29-1,TRBJ2-6,13,NA,many
CASSAGTGGREKLFF,TGTGCTAGCAGCGCCGGGACAGGGGGCAGAGAAAAACTGTTTTTT,TRBV7-7,TRBJ1-4,15,TRBD1,NA
CASSERGRLEVSPLHF,TGTGCCAGCAGTGAACGAGGACGCCTGGAAGTCTCACCCCTCCACTTT,TRBV6-1,TRBJ1-6,16,NA,many
CASSPRNGEDSYGYTF,TGTGCCAGCAGCCCGAGGAACGGGGAGGATTCCTATGGCTACACCTTC,TRBV4-2,TRBJ1-2,16,NA,many
CASSLAQSTDTQYF,TGCGCCAGCAGCTTGGCCCAAAGCACAGATACGCAGTATTTT,TRBV5-1,TRBJ2-3,14,NA,many
CASIAQETQYF,TGTGCCAGCATTGCACAAGAGACCCAGTACTTC,TRBV6-2/TRBV6-3,TRBJ2-5,11,NA,many
CSGHTDYNEQFF,TGCAGCGGCCATACAGACTACAATGAGCAGTTCTTC,TRBV29-1,TRBJ2-1,12,NA,many
CASSRSTGGYGYTF,TGTGCCAGCAGCCGCAGTACAGGTGGCTATGGCTACACCTTC,TRBV7-9,TRBJ1-2,14,NA,many